Here is one T cell receptor (beta chain) with its context. Antigen unknown. The CDR3 spans 14 residues. In germline, CDR1 is SEHNR, CDR2 FQNEAQ (reference sequence). V was shortened by 11 bases and J by 0 bases, with 14 bases between the two germline ends. The sample belongs to a study of OX40 agonist ivuxolimab in advanced cancers. Whole-study context: The patients received agonistic anti-OX40 (CD134) antibody ivuxolimab. Patient treatment consisted of intravenous ivuxolimab administration every 2 weeks at 0.01 to 10 mg/kg. From about 23 to 85 years was the age range, with a mean of around 57 years, and 65% to 90% were male.

Only in-frame clones appear in the TCRdb table, and some are missing; sequencing was by immunoSEQ multiplex PCR. The sample consists of approximately 70,000 clones, 85% to 95% of them appearing once. Study results and caveats: CD8+ T cells showed, on average, more clonal expansion than CD4+ cells.

The V and J genes are TRBV7-9 and TRBJ2-1; maybe TRBD2 (5 bases). The specimen was CD4+ or CD8+ T cells sorted from blood, collected in a trial of the OX40 agonist ivuxolimab. The receptor was derived from an adult with an advanced solid tumor such as melanoma, head and neck, liver or kidney cancer. CDR3 sequence (DNA): TGTGCCCAGGTGGGCGGGCCCTCCTACAATGAGCAGTTCTTC. Protein product: CAQVGGPSYNEQFF.